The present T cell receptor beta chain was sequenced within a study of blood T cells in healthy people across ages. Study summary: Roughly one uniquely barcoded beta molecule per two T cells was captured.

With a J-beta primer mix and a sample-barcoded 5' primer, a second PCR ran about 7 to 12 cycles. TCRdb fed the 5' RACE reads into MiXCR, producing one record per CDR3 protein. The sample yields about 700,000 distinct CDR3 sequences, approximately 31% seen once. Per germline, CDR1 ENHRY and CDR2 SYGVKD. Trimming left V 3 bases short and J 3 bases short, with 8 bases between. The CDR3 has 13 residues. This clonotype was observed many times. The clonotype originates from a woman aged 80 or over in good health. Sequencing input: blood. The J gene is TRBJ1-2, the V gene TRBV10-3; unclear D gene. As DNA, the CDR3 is TGTGCCATCAGTGAAAGTCGTGACTATGGCTACACCTTC. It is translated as CAISESRDYGYTF.